Listed below are T cell receptor beta chains from one sample, sequenced in a study of CD8 T cells in Susac syndrome. A single record per CDR3 protein comes from TCRdb applying MiXCR to the immunoSEQ multiplex PCR reads. The sample lists some 150,000 distinct CDR3 sequences, approximately 94% occurring once. The sequenced sample was CD4+ T cells from PBMCs. The receptors derive from a human donor in good health. CDR3s include the opening cysteine and the closing phenylalanine or tryptophan. D genes are given only for firm matches. The size entry is marked missing in some rows and otherwise reads once, few, many or a size class.

size,V,D,J,DNA,CDR3
NA,TRBV2,NA,TRBJ2-5,TGTGCCAGCAGGGTAAACAAGGGTCTGGGAGAGACCCAGTACTTC,CASRVNKGLGETQYF
once,TRBV4-1,TRBD2,TRBJ2-7,TGCGCCAGCAGCCACGGACTAGCGGGTCTCGAGCAGTACTTC,CASSHGLAGLEQYF
once,TRBV14,NA,TRBJ1-1,TGTGCCAGCAGCCCGTTTCGCGGGGTCGGGACTGAAGCTTTCTTT,CASSPFRGVGTEAFF
NA,TRBV6-4,NA,TRBJ1-5,TGTGCCAGCAGTGACGAGGGTAATCAGCCCCAGCATTTT,CASSDEGNQPQHF
NA,TRBV30,TRBD2,TRBJ2-5,TGTGCCTGGAGCCAAAGCGGGAGGGCGGAGGAGACCCAGTACTTC,CAWSQSGRAEETQYF
NA,TRBV29-1,NA,TRBJ2-1,TGCAGCGCCGAGGGGAATACCCTCTCCTACAATGAGCAGTTCTTC,CSAEGNTLSYNEQFF
NA,TRBV5-1,NA,TRBJ2-5,TGCGCCAGCGCGGGCCGGGCGGTCGAGACCCAGTACTTC,CASAGRAVETQYF
few,TRBV7-9,NA,TRBJ2-3,TGTGCCAGCAGCTTAGCTGGGGGGGATACGCAGTATTTT,CASSLAGGDTQYF
NA,TRBV28,TRBD1,TRBJ2-5,TGTGCCAGCAGTTGGGACAGGGTACAAGAGACCCAGTACTTC,CASSWDRVQETQYF
NA,TRBV30,NA,TRBJ1-2,TGTGCCTGGACTAAAGGGGCGTTCGGGAATGGCTACACCTTC,CAWTKGAFGNGYTF
NA,TRBV6-6,NA,TRBJ2-7,TGTGCCAGCAGTGGTCTCCTTAGGGCCTCCTACGAGCAGTACTTC,CASSGLLRASYEQYF
NA,TRBV20-1,TRBD2,TRBJ2-1,TGCAGTGCTCCGCACCTAGCGGGAGGGCCCAATGAGCAGTTCTTC,CSAPHLAGGPNEQFF
NA,TRBV20-1,NA,TRBJ2-5,TGCAGTGCTAGATCCGAGGTGGAGACCCAGTACTTC,CSARSEVETQYF
NA,TRBV27,NA,TRBJ2-1,TGTGCCAGCAAGTTGGGAGTGGGGGATGAGCAGTTCTTC,CASKLGVGDEQFF
NA,TRBV10-3,TRBD2,TRBJ2-7,TGTGCCATCAGTGCGGGACTAGCGGGTGACGAGCAGTACTTC,CAISAGLAGDEQYF
NA,TRBV12-3/TRBV12-4,NA,TRBJ1-3,TGTGCCAGCAGCCCCGGGAGGCCGACTGGAAACACCATATATTTT,CASSPGRPTGNTIYF
NA,TRBV23-1,NA,TRBJ1-2,TGCGCCAGCAGTCAATCCAGATCACCCTATGGCTACACCTTC,CASSQSRSPYGYTF
NA,TRBV14,NA,TRBJ1-1,TGTGCCAGCAGCCGGGACACCCTCGAAGCTTTCTTT,CASSRDTLEAFF
NA,TRBV18,NA,TRBJ2-6,TGTGCCAGCTCACCACCCACAGCTGGGGCCAACGTCCTGACTTTC,CASSPPTAGANVLTF
NA,TRBV7-8,NA,TRBJ1-1,TGTGCCAGCAGCTTATATGCTGAAGCTTTCTTT,CASSLYAEAFF
NA,TRBV12-3/TRBV12-4,NA,TRBJ2-1,TGTGCCAGCAGTTTAGGACTCCACAACAATGAGCAGTTCTTC,CASSLGLHNNEQFF
NA,TRBV3-1,TRBD2,TRBJ2-1,TGTGCCAGCAGCCAAGAGGGTGGCGGGAGGGCCTACCGCTACAATGAGCAGTTCTTC,CASSQEGGGRAYRYNEQFF